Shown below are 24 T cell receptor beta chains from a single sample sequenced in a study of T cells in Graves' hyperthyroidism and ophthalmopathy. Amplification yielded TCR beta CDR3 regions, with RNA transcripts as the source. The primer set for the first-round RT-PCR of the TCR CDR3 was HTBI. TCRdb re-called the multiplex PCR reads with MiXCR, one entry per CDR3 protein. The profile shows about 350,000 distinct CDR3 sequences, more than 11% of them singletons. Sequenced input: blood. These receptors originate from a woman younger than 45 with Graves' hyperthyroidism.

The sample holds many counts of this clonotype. The chain's CDR3 is CASSPLLAGGYNEQFF. For the CDR3, the DNA is TGTGCCAGCAGTCCCTTACTAGCGGGAGGGTACAATGAGCAGTTCTTC. This chain joins TRBV28 and TRBJ2-1, with TRBD2 matching over 13 bases. With V trimmed by 5 bases and J by 4 bases, 5 bases remained unmatched. The V gene's germline CDR1 is MDHEN and CDR2 SYDVKM. This CDR3 spans 16 amino acids. Using reference TRBV28 and TRBJ2-1 for the parts outside the CDR3, the full variable domain is DVKVTQSSRYLVKRTGEKVFLECVQDMDHENMFWYRQDPGLGLRLIYFSYDVKMKEKGDIPEGYSVSREKKERFSLILESASTNQTSMYLCASSPLLAGGYNEQFFGPGTRLTVL.

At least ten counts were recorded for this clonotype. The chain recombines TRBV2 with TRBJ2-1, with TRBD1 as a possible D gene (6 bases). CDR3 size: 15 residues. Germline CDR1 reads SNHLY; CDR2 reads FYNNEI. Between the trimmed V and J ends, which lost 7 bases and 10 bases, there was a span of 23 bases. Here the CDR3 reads CASKEPLNRVGEQFF. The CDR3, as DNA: TGTGCCAGCAAGGAACCCTTAAACAGGGTTGGGGAGCAGTTCTTC.

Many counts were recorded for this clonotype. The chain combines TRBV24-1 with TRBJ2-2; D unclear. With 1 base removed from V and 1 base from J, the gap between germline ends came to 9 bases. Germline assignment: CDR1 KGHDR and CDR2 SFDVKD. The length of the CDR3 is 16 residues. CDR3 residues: CATSDFGSQNTGELFF. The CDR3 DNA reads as TGTGCCACCAGTGATTTCGGGTCACAGAACACCGGGGAGCTGTTTTTT.

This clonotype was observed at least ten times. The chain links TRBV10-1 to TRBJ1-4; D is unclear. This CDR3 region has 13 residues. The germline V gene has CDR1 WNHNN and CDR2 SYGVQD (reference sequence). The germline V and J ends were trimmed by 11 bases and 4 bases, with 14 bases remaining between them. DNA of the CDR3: TGCGCCCGGAAGTCAGTCTGTAATGAAAAACTGTTTTTT. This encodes CARKSVCNEKLFF.

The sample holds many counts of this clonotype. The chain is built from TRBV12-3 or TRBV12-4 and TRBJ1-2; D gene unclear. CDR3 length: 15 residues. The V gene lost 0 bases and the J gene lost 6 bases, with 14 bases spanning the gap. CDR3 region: CASSLAWEGHNGYTF. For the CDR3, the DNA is TGTGCCAGCAGTTTAGCGTGGGAAGGTCATAATGGCTACACCTTC.

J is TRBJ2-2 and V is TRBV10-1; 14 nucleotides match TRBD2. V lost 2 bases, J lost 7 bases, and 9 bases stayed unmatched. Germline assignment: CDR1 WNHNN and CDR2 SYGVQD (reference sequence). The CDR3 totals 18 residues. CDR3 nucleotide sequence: TGCGCCAGCAGTGAGGCAGGGACTAGCGGGAGAATGGTCGGGGAGCTGTTTTTT. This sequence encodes CASSEAGTSGRMVGELFF.

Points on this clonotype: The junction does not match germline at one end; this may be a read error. DNA of the CDR3: TGCGCCAGCAGTCAAGCTAATGGGAGGAATTCACCCCTCCACTTT. Amino acid sequence: CASSQANGRNSPLHF. V is TRBV4-1 and J is TRBJ1-6, with D uncertain. Germline values: CDR1 MGHRA, CDR2 YSYEKL. The length of the CDR3 is 15 residues.

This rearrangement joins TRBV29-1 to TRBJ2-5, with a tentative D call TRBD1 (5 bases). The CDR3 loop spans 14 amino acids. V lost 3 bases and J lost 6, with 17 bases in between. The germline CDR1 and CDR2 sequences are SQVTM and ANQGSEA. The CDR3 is CSVEAWQGKKTQYF. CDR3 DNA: TGCAGCGTTGAGGCTTGGCAGGGCAAAAAGACCCAGTACTTC.

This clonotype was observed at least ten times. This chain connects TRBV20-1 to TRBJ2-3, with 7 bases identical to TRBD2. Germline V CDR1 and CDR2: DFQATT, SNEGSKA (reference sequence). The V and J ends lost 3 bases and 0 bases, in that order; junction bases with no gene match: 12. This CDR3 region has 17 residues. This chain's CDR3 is CSASPRLAGVSTDTQYF. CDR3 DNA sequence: TGCAGTGCTAGCCCTCGCCTCGCGGGGGTCAGCACAGATACGCAGTATTTT.

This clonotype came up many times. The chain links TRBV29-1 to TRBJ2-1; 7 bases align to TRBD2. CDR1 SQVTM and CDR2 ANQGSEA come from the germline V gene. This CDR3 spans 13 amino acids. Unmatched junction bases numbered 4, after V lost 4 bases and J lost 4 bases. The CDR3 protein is CSVGLAVYNEQFF. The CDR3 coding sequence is TGCAGCGTTGGGCTAGCGGTATACAATGAGCAGTTCTTC.

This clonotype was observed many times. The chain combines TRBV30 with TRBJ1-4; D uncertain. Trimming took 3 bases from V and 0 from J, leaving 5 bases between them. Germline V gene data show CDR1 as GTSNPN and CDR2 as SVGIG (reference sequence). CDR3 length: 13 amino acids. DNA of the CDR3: TGTGCCTGGAGCTTTGCAACTAATGAAAAACTGTTTTTT. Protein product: CAWSFATNEKLFF.

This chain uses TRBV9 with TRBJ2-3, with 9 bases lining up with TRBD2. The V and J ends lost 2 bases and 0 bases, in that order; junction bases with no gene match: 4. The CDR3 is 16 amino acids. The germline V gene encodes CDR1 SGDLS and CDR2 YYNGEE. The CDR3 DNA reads TGTGCCAGCAGCGTCGCGGGAGGGCTAAGCACAGATACGCAGTATTTT. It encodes CASSVAGGLSTDTQYF.

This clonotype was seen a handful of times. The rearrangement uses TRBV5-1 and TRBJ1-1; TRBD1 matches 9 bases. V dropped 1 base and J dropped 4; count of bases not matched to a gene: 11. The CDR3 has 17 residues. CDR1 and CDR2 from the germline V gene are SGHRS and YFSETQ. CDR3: CASSLLGQGFDGTEAFF. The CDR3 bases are TGCGCCAGCAGCTTGTTGGGACAGGGTTTTGACGGCACTGAAGCTTTCTTT.

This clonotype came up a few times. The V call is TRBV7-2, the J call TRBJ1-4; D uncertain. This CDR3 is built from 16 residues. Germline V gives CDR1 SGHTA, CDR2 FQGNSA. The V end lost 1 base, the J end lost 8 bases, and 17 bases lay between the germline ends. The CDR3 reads CASSLGSTAGIEKLFF. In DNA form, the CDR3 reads TGTGCCAGCAGCTTAGGAAGCACGGCCGGCATAGAAAAACTGTTTTTT.

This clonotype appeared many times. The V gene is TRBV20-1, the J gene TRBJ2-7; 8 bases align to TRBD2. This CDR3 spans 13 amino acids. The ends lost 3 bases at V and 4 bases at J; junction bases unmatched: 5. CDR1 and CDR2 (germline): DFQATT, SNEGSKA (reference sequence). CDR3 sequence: CSARGLDNYEQYF. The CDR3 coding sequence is TGCAGTGCTAGGGGACTAGACAATTACGAGCAGTACTTC.

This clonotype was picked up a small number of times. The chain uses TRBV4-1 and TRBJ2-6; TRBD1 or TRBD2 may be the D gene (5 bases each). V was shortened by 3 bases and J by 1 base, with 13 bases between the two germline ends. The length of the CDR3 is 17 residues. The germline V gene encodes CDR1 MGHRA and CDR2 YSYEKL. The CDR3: CASSQSGTPSGANVLTF. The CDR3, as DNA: TGCGCCAGCAGCCAGTCCGGGACGCCATCTGGGGCCAACGTCCTGACTTTC.

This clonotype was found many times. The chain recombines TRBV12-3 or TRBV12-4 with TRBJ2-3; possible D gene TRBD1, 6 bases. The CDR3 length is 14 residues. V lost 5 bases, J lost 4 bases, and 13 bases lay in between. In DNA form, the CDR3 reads TGTGCCAGCAGTCCCCGGCCAGGGGCAGATACGCAGTATTTT. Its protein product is CASSPRPGADTQYF.

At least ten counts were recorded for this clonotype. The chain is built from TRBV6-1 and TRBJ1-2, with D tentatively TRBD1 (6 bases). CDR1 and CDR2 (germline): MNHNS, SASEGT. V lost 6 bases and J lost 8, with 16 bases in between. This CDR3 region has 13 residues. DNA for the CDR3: TGTGCCAGCAGATATTACAGGGAAGGCGGCTACACCTTC. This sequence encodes CASRYYREGGYTF.

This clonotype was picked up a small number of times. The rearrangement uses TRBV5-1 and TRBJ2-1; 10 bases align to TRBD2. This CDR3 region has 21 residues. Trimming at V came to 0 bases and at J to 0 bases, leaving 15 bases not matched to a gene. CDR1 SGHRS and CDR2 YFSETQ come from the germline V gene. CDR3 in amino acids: CASSLEGASGSTMGSYNEQFF. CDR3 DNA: TGCGCCAGCAGCTTGGAGGGGGCTAGCGGGAGTACCATGGGCTCCTACAATGAGCAGTTCTTC.

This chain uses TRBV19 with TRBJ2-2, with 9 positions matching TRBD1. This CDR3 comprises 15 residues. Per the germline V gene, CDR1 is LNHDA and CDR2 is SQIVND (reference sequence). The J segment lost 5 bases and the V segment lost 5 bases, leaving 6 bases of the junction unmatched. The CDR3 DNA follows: TGTGCCAGTAGTGAACAGGGGGCGAGGACCGGGGAGCTGTTTTTT. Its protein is CASSEQGARTGELFF.

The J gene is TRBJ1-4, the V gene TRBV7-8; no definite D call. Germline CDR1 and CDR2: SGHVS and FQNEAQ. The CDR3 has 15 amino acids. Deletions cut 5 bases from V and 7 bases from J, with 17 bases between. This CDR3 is CASSPPAYKGEKLFF. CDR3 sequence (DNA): TGTGCCAGCAGCCCCCCTGCTTACAAAGGTGAAAAACTGTTTTTT.

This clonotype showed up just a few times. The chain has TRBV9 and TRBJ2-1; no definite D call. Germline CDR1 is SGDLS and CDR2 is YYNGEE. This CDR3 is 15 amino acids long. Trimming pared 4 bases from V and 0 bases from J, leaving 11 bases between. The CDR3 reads CASSYLSSSYNEQFF. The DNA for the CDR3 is TGTGCCAGCAGCTACCTATCTAGCTCCTACAATGAGCAGTTCTTC. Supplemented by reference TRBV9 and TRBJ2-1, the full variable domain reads DSGVTQTPKHLITATGQRVTLRCSPRSGDLSVYWYQQSLDQGLQFLIQYYNGEERAKGNILERFSAQQFPDLHSELNLSSLELGDSALYFCASSYLSSSYNEQFFGPGTRLTVL.

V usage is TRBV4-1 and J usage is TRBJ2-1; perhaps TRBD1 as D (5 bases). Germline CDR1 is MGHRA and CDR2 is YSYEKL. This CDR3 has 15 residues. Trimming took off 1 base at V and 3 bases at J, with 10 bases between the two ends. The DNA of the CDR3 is TGCGCCAGCAGCCAAGGACAGAACTACTACAATGAGCAGTTCTTC. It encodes CASSQGQNYYNEQFF.

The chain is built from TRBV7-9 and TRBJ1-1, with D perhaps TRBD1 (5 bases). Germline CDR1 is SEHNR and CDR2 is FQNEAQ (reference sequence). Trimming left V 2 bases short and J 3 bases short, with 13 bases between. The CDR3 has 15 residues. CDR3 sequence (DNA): TGTGCCAGCAGCTTAACGGCAGGGAGGGACACTGAAGCTTTCTTT. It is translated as CASSLTAGRDTEAFF.